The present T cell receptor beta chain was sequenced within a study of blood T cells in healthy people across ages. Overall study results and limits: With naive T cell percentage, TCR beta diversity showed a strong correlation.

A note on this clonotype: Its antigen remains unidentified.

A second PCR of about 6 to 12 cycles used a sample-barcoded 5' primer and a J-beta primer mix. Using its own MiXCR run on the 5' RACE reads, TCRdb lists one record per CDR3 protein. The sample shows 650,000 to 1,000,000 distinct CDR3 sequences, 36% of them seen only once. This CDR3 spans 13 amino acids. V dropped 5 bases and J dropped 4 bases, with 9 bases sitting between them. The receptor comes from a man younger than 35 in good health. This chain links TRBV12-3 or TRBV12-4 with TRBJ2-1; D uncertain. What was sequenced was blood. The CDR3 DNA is TGTGCCAGCAGTGTTTCCGGATACAATGAGCAGTTCTTC. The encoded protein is CASSVSGYNEQFF.